Following are 3 T cell receptor beta chains from one sample sequenced in a study of T cells after yellow fever vaccination. MiXCR was run by TCRdb on the 5' RACE reads, yielding one entry per CDR3 protein. The sample yields about 120,000 distinct CDR3 sequences, nearly 15% seen once. The sample here was CD8+ T cells sorted from PBMCs, taken 5 days after the yellow fever booster vaccination. These receptors all come from a man aged 18 to 30 who received the YFV17D yellow fever vaccine.

The chain links TRBV18 to TRBJ2-1; TRBD2 agrees at 12 bases. The CDR3 totals 16 residues. CDR1 is KGHSH, CDR2 LQKENI, per germline. After removal of 6 bases from V and 12 bases from J, the junction contained 15 bases not matched to a gene. CDR3 nucleotide sequence: TGTGCCAGCTCTCTAGGACCGGGACTAGCGGGCCGAGGGCAGTTCTTC. This codes for CASSLGPGLAGRGQFF.

The rearrangement joins TRBV4-2 to TRBJ2-4; no firm D call. The CDR3 totals 14 residues. The germline V gene encodes CDR1 LGHNA and CDR2 YNFKEQ. V was shortened by 1 base and J by 3 bases, with 7 bases between the two germline ends. The CDR3 coding sequence is TGTGCCAGCAGCCAAGTTCTAAACAAAAACATTCAGTACTTC. This encodes CASSQVLNKNIQYF.

This clonotype showed up just a few times. The chain couples TRBV18 to TRBJ2-1; 7 nucleotides agree with TRBD1. The V gene's germline CDR1 is KGHSH and CDR2 LQKENI. The CDR3 contains 11 residues. The ends lost 6 bases at V and 10 bases at J; junction bases unmatched: 3. CDR3 protein: CASSQGEEQFF. CDR3 coding DNA: TGTGCCAGCTCCCAGGGGGAAGAGCAGTTCTTC.